The clone carrying this TCR beta chain was seen only once. Germline CDR1 KGHDR, CDR2 SFDVKD. With V trimmed by 3 bases and J by 6 bases, 18 bases remained unmatched. CDR3 length: 18 residues. The sample comes from a study of blood T cell repertoires in COVID-19. Study as a whole: The analysed material was cDNA or gDNA that came from T cells, B-cell-depleted T cells, or PBMCs.

Here immunoSEQ multiplex PCR was the method, and the copy in TCRdb shows in-frame clones only, minus some. The data contain about 210,000 clones, around 80% of them singletons. The sequencing input was peripheral blood. The chain couples TRBV24-1 to TRBJ2-7, with TRBD1 identical over 8 bases. The clonotype was recovered from a woman aged 45-59 years with acute or convalescent COVID-19. In nucleotides, the CDR3 is TGTGCCACCAGTGATCGACCTAGGACAGGGTCTATTTCGGGCGAGCAGTACTTC. Translated: CATSDRPRTGSISGEQYF.